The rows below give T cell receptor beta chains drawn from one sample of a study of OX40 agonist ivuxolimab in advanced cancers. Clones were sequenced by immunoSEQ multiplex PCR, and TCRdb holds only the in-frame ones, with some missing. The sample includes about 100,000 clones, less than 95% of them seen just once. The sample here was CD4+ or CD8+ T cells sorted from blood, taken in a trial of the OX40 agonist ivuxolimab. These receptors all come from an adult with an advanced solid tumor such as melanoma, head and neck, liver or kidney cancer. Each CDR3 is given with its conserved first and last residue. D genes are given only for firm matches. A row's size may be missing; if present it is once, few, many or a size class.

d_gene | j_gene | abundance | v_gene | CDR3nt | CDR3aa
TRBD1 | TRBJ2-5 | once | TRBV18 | TGTGCCAGCTCACGGGACAGACAAGAGACCCAGTACTTC | CASSRDRQETQYF
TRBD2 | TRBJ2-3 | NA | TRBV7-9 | TGTGCCAGCAGCTTCGGACTAGCGGGAGGAAAAGATACGCAGTATTTT | CASSFGLAGGKDTQYF
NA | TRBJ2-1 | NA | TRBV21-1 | TGTGCCAGCAGCAAAGCGGGCAGACAGTACTACAATGAGCAGTTCTTC | CASSKAGRQYYNEQFF
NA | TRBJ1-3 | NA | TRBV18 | TGTGCCAGCTCACCTTCACAGGTGAGCTCTGGAAACACCATATATTTT | CASSPSQVSSGNTIYF
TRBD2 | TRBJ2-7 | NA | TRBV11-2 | TGTGCCAGCAGCTTATCATATGTCGGCGGGACTACCGAGCAGTACTTC | CASSLSYVGGTTEQYF
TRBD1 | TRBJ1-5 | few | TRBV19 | TGTGCCAGCGGGACAGGACCGGCAGGGCAGCCCCAGCATTTT | CASGTGPAGQPQHF
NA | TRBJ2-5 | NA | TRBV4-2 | TGTGCCAGCAGCCCAGCACCCGAAGAGACCCAGTACTTC | CASSPAPEETQYF
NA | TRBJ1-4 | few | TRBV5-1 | TGCGCCAGCAGCTTGAGCAGGTTCGAAGAAAAACTGTTTTTT | CASSLSRFEEKLFF
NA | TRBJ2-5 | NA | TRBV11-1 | TGTGCCAGCAGCTTAGCGGCAGAGACCCAGTACTTC | CASSLAAETQYF
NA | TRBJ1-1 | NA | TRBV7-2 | TGTGCCAGCAGCTTGTGGGACACTGAAGCTTTCTTT | CASSLWDTEAFF
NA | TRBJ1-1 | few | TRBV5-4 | TGTGCCAGCAGCTTGGATCGACAGAGGAACACTGAAGCTTTCTTT | CASSLDRQRNTEAFF
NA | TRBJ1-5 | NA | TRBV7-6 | TGTGCCAGCAGCTTCCGACCAAATCAGCCCCAGCATTTT | CASSFRPNQPQHF
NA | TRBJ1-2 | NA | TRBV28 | TGTGCCCTAGGGAGTTTATATGGCTACACCTTC | CALGSLYGYTF
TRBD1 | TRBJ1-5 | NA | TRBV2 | TGTGCCAGCAGCCAGGGGGAGGGTCAGCCCCAGCATTTT | CASSQGEGQPQHF
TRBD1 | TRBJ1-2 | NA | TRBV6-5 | TGTGCCAGCAGGGGGACAGGGAAGGCCTATGGCTACACCTTC | CASRGTGKAYGYTF
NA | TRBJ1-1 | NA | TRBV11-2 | TGTGCCAGCAGCTTAAGTTCCGTGAACACTGAAGCTTTCTTT | CASSLSSVNTEAFF
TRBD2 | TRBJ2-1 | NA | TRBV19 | TGTGCCAGTGGAGCAACTAGCGGGGCTAACAATGAGCAGTTCTTC | CASGATSGANNEQFF
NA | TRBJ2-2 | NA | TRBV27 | TGTGCCAGCAGTTTCGGGGGTGGGTACACCGGGGAGCTGTTTTTT | CASSFGGGYTGELFF
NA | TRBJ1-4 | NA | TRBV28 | TGTGCCAGCAGCCACGGTGCAACTAATGAAAAACTGTTTTTT | CASSHGATNEKLFF
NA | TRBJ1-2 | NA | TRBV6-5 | TGTGCCAGCAGTTACTCGGGGTTACAGGACCTAGGCTACACCTTC | CASSYSGLQDLGYTF
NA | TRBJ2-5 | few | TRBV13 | TGTGCCAGCAGCTTATCCGAGACCCAGTACTTC | CASSLSETQYF
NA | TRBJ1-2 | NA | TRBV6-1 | TGTGCCAGCAGTGAGAGGGGGGCCTATGGCTACACCTTC | CASSERGAYGYTF
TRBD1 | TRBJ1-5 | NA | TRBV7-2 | TGTGCCAGCAGCCGGACAGGATCCCAGCCCCAGCATTTT | CASSRTGSQPQHF
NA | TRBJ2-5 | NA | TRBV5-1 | TGCGCCAGCAGCTACAAAGAGACCCAGTACTTC | CASSYKETQYF
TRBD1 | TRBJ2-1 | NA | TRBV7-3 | TGTGCCAGCAGCTTATCAGGGGGCCCCTACAATGAGCAGTTCTTC | CASSLSGGPYNEQFF
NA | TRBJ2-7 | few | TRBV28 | TGTGCCAGCAGTCTCCCTGGCTACGAGCAGTACTTC | CASSLPGYEQYF
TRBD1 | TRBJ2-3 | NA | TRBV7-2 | TGTGCCAGCAGCTTAGCGCGGGACAGGGCAAATACGCAGTATTTT | CASSLARDRANTQYF
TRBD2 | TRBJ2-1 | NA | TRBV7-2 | TGTGCCAGCAGCCTGCGACTAGCGGGAGATTATAATGAGCAGTTCTTC | CASSLRLAGDYNEQFF
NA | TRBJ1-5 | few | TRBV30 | TGTGCCTGGAGTACGGGAAGCAGCAATCAGCCCCAGCATTTT | CAWSTGSSNQPQHF
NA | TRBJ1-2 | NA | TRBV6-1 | TGTGCCAGCAGTGTCCACGTGGTGGGCTATGGCTACACCTTC | CASSVHVVGYGYTF
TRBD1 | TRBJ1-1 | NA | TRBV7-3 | TGTGCCAGCAGCTTGGGAAGGGGAACGGACAGGGGGCGACTCTCTGAAGCTTTCTTT | CASSLGRGTDRGRLSEAFF
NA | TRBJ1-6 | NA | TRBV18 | TGTGCCTCCGCCGGGACGGATAATTCACCCCTCCACTTT | CASAGTDNSPLHF
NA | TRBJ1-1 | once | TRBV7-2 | TGTGCCAGCAGCTTAGAGGCTGGAACAATTGAAGCTTTCTTT | CASSLEAGTIEAFF
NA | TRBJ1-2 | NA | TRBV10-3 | TGTGCCATCAGTGCCGGGGCGGACTATGGCTACACCTTC | CAISAGADYGYTF
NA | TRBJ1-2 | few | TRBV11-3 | TGTGCCAGCAGCCCAGAGGGCATCTATGGCTACACCTTC | CASSPEGIYGYTF
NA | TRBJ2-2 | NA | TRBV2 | TGTGCCAGCAGCGACCTGGGGGAGTTAGTCACCGGGGAGCTGTTTTTT | CASSDLGELVTGELFF
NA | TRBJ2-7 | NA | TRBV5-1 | TGCGCCAGCAGCTTGGGGAGGGGGCCCTCCTACGAGCAGTACTTC | CASSLGRGPSYEQYF
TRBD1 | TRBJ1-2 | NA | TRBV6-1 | TGTGCCAGCAGGGACAGGGGGGAGCACTATGGCTACACCTTC | CASRDRGEHYGYTF
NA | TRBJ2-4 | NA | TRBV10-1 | TGCGCCAGCAGTGAGTATAGCCGGACGTTAGCCAAAAACATTCAGTACTTC | CASSEYSRTLAKNIQYF
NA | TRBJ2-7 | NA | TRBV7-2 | TGTGCCAGCAGCTTAAATGCAGGACCAGCTTACGAGCAGTACTTC | CASSLNAGPAYEQYF